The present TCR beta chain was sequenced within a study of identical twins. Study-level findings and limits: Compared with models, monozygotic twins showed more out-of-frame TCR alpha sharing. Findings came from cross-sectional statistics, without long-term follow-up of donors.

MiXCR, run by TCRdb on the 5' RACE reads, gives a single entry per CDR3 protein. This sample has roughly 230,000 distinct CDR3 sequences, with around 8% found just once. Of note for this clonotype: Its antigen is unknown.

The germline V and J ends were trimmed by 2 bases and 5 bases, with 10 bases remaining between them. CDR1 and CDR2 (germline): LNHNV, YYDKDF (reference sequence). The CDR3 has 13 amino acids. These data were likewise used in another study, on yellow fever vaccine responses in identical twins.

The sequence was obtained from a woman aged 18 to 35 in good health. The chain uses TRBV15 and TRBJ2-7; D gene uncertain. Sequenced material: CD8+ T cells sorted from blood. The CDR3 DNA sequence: TGTGCCACCAGCAGAATTTTATTTGACGAGCAGTACTTC. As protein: CATSRILFDEQYF.